The T cell receptor beta chain described here comes from a study of human T cells and chemical hapten exposure. Study-wide background: Weekly diphenylcyclopropenone doses were given to patients' scalps across the approximately 24-week study.

TCRdb re-analysed the RACE reads in MiXCR, keeping a single row per CDR3 protein. The sample shows some 300,000 distinct CDR3 sequences, 5.5% of them seen only once. A few counts support this clonotype. Time point given: pre-sensitization, week 0. The treatment denotes: therapeutic diphenylcyclopropenone sensitization with weekly scalp DPC. The study drew its donors from alopecia patients who were 18 to 70 years old and suitable for DPC. This CDR3 contains 12 residues. V was pared by 2 bases and J by 5 bases, with 9 bases between. Germline-derived CDR1 and CDR2 are DFQATT and SNEGSKA (reference sequence).

The specimen comprised whole blood, sampled in connection with sensitization to the hapten diphenylcyclopropenone (DPC). This receptor was identified in a woman younger than 35 with alopecia areata. Some clones in this sample may be carry-over from other donors' samples. The chain joins TRBV20-1 to TRBJ1-2; D not certain. This CDR3 is CSARLGGYGYTF. The CDR3 bases are TGCAGTGCTAGACTGGGAGGGTATGGCTACACCTTC.